Below, one TCR beta chain is given with its context. Original processing methods: Amplification from reference gene primers served as the basis for estimated nucleated cell counts. Generated by immunoSEQ multiplex PCR, the TCRdb table keeps only in-frame clones and is missing some. D and trimming were read from the DNA, whereas the V and J calls and clone size are those reported in that table. The data hold over 100,000 clones, with 85% observed a single time. The source of the sample is a study of blood T cell repertoires in COVID-19. Between the trimmed V and J ends, which lost 5 bases and 8 bases, there was a span of 15 bases. The CDR3 runs 13 residues.

Material: peripheral blood. The V call is TRBV12-3 or TRBV12-4, the J call TRBJ1-2; D call uncertain. The receptor was derived from an elderly man with acute or convalescent COVID-19. The CDR3 nucleotides are TGTGCCAGCAGTCCGGGTCAACGGTCGGGCTACACCTTC. Translation gives CASSPGQRSGYTF.